Following are 30 T cell receptor beta chains from one sample sequenced in a study of technical replicates of blood from a few donors. Produced via immunoSEQ multiplex PCR; TCRdb's table is partial and in-frame only. The table records 66,000 or so clones, roughly 97% of them present only once. The sample consisted of T cells isolated from PBMCs. The receptors derive from a human donor in good health.

The V call is TRBV11-3, the J call TRBJ2-5, with D possibly being TRBD1 (7 bases). V was shortened by 1 base and J by 5 bases, with 17 bases between the two germline ends. CDR1 SGHNT and CDR2 YENEEA come from the germline V gene. The CDR3 covers 16 residues. CDR3 in amino acids: CASSLGDRAGRETQYF. DNA of the CDR3: TGTGCCAGCAGCTTAGGAGACAGGGCGGGAAGGGAGACCCAGTACTTC.

V gene TRBV6-1 combines with J gene TRBJ2-7; D remains ambiguous. This CDR3 spans 14 amino acids. Germline CDR1 and CDR2: MNHNS and SASEGT. The V and J ends lost 4 bases and 4 bases respectively, with 14 bases between them. The CDR3 region has the DNA TGTGCCAGCAGTGTAGGTCTAGATGGGTACGAGCAGTACTTC. Its translation: CASSVGLDGYEQYF.

V and J are TRBV6-5 and TRBJ2-7, with 14 nucleotides matching TRBD2. With V trimmed by 4 bases and J by 6 bases, 8 bases remained unmatched. The CDR3 length is 16 residues. In germline, CDR1 is MNHEY, CDR2 SVGAGI. The CDR3 sequence: CASSWGTSGSRVEQYF. The CDR3 DNA is TGTGCCAGCAGTTGGGGGACTAGCGGGAGTAGGGTCGAGCAGTACTTC.

This rearrangement joins TRBV28 to TRBJ2-3; TRBD2 might be the D (7 bases). Deletions cut 6 bases from V and 6 bases from J, with 22 bases between. The CDR3 extends over 16 amino acids. The germline gives CDR1 MDHEN, CDR2 SYDVKM. The CDR3 protein is CASRSLRGAGSDTQYF. The CDR3 nucleotides are TGTGCCAGCAGAAGCCTCAGGGGAGCGGGATCTGATACGCAGTATTTT. Variable domain in full (rest from reference TRBV28 and TRBJ2-3): DVKVTQSSRYLVKRTGEKVFLECVQDMDHENMFWYRQDPGLGLRLIYFSYDVKMKEKGDIPEGYSVSREKKERFSLILESASTNQTSMYLCASRSLRGAGSDTQYFGPGTRLTVL.

The CDR3 DNA is TGTGCCAGCAGTTTTTCCACCTACGAGCAGTACTTC. Protein product: CASSFSTYEQYF. The chain uses TRBV28 and TRBJ2-7; D is unclear. Germline CDR1 is MDHEN and CDR2 is SYDVKM. V shed 3 bases and J shed 2 bases, with 5 bases lying between them. This CDR3 comprises 12 residues.

The chain combines TRBV30 with TRBJ2-5; 7 bases agree with TRBD2. Germline values: CDR1 GTSNPN, CDR2 SVGIG (reference sequence). This CDR3 has 14 amino acids. V gave up 3 bases and J gave up 4 bases; unmatched junction bases: 8. This CDR3 is CAWRTRGIGETQYF. In DNA form, the CDR3 reads TGTGCCTGGAGGACGCGGGGGATCGGAGAGACCCAGTACTTC.

This sequence joins TRBV5-4 and TRBJ2-2; D gene unclear. CDR3 size: 14 residues. V was cut by 4 bases and J by 1 base, with 8 bases left in between. Germline lookup yields CDR1 SGHNT and CDR2 YYREEE (reference sequence). DNA of the CDR3: TGTGCCAGCAGCCTTGAACTGAACACCGGGGAGCTGTTTTTT. It specifies CASSLELNTGELFF.

This chain joins TRBV29-1 and TRBJ2-7; possibly TRBD2 for D (5 bases). Germline V gene sequence: CDR1 SQVTM, CDR2 ANQGSEA. The CDR3 consists of 11 residues. Between the trimmed V and J ends, which lost 7 bases and 0 bases, there was a span of 7 bases. The CDR3 here is CSAGDSYEQYF. In nucleotides, the CDR3 is TGCAGCGCCGGGGACTCCTACGAGCAGTACTTC.

V is TRBV27 and J is TRBJ1-5; TRBD1 might be the D (6 bases). This CDR3 region has 17 residues. The V gene lost 4 bases and the J gene lost 4 bases, with 20 bases spanning the gap. Germline-derived CDR1 and CDR2 are MNHEY and SMNVEV (reference sequence). CDR3 protein: CASSSQSPGHTNQPQHF. The CDR3 DNA is TGTGCCAGCAGTTCCCAGTCACCGGGACACACAAATCAGCCCCAGCATTTT.

V gene TRBV6-6 combines with J gene TRBJ2-4; perhaps TRBD1 as D (6 bases). Germline V gene data show CDR1 as MNHNY and CDR2 as SVGAGI (reference sequence). CDR3 size: 14 residues. Trimming shortened V by 4 bases and J by 7 bases, and 14 bases separated the two germline ends. The CDR3 here is CASSLDGTWNIQYF. The CDR3 DNA is TGTGCCAGCAGTTTAGATGGGACATGGAACATTCAGTACTTC.

This clone has only a few counts. The chain links TRBV4-1 to TRBJ2-7; TRBD2 agrees at 9 bases. V trimming: 2 bases; J trimming: 1 base; junction bases outside the gene matches: 9. Germline assignment: CDR1 MGHRA and CDR2 YSYEKL. The CDR3 has 17 residues. CDR3 sequence (DNA): TGCGCCAGCAGCCAAATAAGACTAGCGGTATCGTCCTACGAGCAGTACTTC. This codes for CASSQIRLAVSSYEQYF.

The genes are TRBV6-1 and TRBJ1-2, with TRBD1 matching over 9 bases. Germline values: CDR1 MNHNS, CDR2 SASEGT. The CDR3 extends over 15 amino acids. V trimming: 5 bases; J trimming: 4 bases; junction bases outside the gene matches: 8. CDR3 amino acids: CASSSRDRAPYGYTF. CDR3 bases: TGTGCCAGCAGTAGCCGGGACAGGGCGCCCTATGGCTACACCTTC.

The chain carries TRBV20-1 and TRBJ1-1; a possible D gene is TRBD1 (5 bases). Germline CDR1 and CDR2: DFQATT and SNEGSKA (reference sequence). The CDR3 is made up of 11 amino acids. V lost 6 bases, J lost 8 bases, and 13 bases lay in between. The CDR3 nucleotides are TGCAGTGCCGACCGGACACTGGAAGCTTTCTTT. Its translation is CSADRTLEAFF.

V and J are TRBV2 and TRBJ1-1; D may be TRBD1 (5 bases). The germline CDR1 and CDR2 sequences are SNHLY and FYNNEI. Trimming cost V 0 bases and J 8 bases, with 10 bases left between them. The CDR3 loop spans 13 amino acids. The CDR3 bases are TGTGCCAGCAGTGAAGCGGGAACAGGCGAAGCTTTCTTT. It yields the protein CASSEAGTGEAFF.

The chain combines TRBV6-1 with TRBJ2-1; 11 positions match TRBD2. Germline V gene data show CDR1 as MNHNS and CDR2 as SASEGT. J lost 0 bases, V lost 1 base, and 17 bases had no gene match. The CDR3 extends over 22 amino acids. The CDR3 is CASSEGGLAGGSFSRSYNEQFF. CDR3 nucleotides: TGTGCCAGCAGTGAAGGTGGCCTAGCGGGGGGATCTTTTAGCCGCTCCTACAATGAGCAGTTCTTC.

The chain employs TRBV9 and TRBJ2-7; 9 nucleotides line up with TRBD2. Unmatched junction bases numbered 7, after V lost 0 bases and J lost 6 bases. This CDR3 is 15 amino acids long. The germline V gene has CDR1 SGDLS and CDR2 YYNGEE. CDR3 loop: CASSVGGGRAGEQYF. CDR3 nucleotide sequence: TGTGCCAGCAGCGTAGGAGGCGGGAGGGCGGGCGAGCAGTACTTC. Variable domain in full (rest from reference TRBV9 and TRBJ2-7): DSGVTQTPKHLITATGQRVTLRCSPRSGDLSVYWYQQSLDQGLQFLIQYYNGEERAKGNILERFSAQQFPDLHSELNLSSLELGDSALYFCASSVGGGRAGEQYFGPGTRLTVT.

The chain joins TRBV9 to TRBJ1-1, with D perhaps matching TRBD1 (5 bases). V was shortened by 3 bases and J by 0 bases, with 18 bases between the two germline ends. CDR1 is SGDLS, CDR2 YYNGEE, per germline. The CDR3 is 17 amino acids. The CDR3 DNA reads TGTGCCAGCAGCGCCCAACCCGGACAAGACATGAACACTGAAGCTTTCTTT. It is translated as CASSAQPGQDMNTEAFF.

The gene calls are TRBV4-2 and TRBJ1-5, with D tentatively TRBD1 (5 bases). V was trimmed by 1 base and J by 5 bases, leaving 9 bases between them. The CDR3 covers 14 residues. Germline V gives CDR1 LGHNA, CDR2 YNFKEQ. The CDR3 sequence is CASSQGRGDQPQHF. In DNA form, the CDR3 reads TGTGCCAGCAGCCAAGGCCGGGGGGATCAGCCCCAGCATTTT.

The chain couples TRBV27 to TRBJ2-5; the D gene is possibly TRBD1 (5 bases). CDR3 length: 13 amino acids. The germline CDR1 and CDR2 sequences are MNHEY and SMNVEV (reference sequence). Trimming removed 9 bases from V and 5 bases from J, with 16 bases in between. CDR3 bases: TGTGCCAGACCAGACAGCGATGATGAGACCCAGTACTTC. Translating gives CARPDSDDETQYF.

The chain joins TRBV28 to TRBJ1-5; D might be TRBD1 (5 bases). The germline gives CDR1 MDHEN, CDR2 SYDVKM. The V end was cut by 2 bases, the J end by 0 bases, with 14 bases between. CDR3 length: 17 amino acids. The CDR3 here is CASSLAQGLYSNQPQHF. In nucleotides, the CDR3 is TGTGCCAGCAGTTTAGCCCAGGGATTATATAGCAATCAGCCCCAGCATTTT.

The V call is TRBV28, the J call TRBJ1-2; TRBD1 matches 8 bases. The V and J ends lost 8 bases and 4 bases, in that order; junction bases with no gene match: 9. In germline, CDR1 is MDHEN, CDR2 SYDVKM. CDR3 size: 14 residues. CDR3 protein: CASCQGAPGYGYTF. The CDR3 DNA is TGTGCCAGCTGCCAGGGGGCGCCGGGCTATGGCTACACCTTC.

This clone was seen once. The chain employs TRBV30 and TRBJ1-5; tentative D call: TRBD1 (5 bases). In germline, CDR1 is GTSNPN, CDR2 SVGIG (reference sequence). This CDR3 has 12 residues. CDR3 protein: CAGGGGIQPQHF. CDR3 nucleotides: TGTGCGGGTGGGGGGGGTATTCAGCCCCAGCATTTT.

The genes are TRBV5-1 and TRBJ1-2; 7 positions agree with TRBD1. The CDR3 runs to 15 residues. Germline V gives CDR1 SGHRS, CDR2 YFSETQ. J gave up 4 bases and V 5 bases, and 11 bases lay outside the gene matches. The CDR3, as DNA: TGCGCCAGCAGACTTACAGGGGTAGGTTCCTATGGCTACACCTTC. This gives the protein CASRLTGVGSYGYTF.

Points on this clone: It is unclear where the CDR3 begins or ends on the DNA, so no DNA is shown, and the CDR3 is as TCRdb lists it. The rearrangement uses TRBV28 and TRBJ2-5; whether TRBD1, the table's D call, matches the DNA was not checked. 17 amino acids form the CDR3, both terminal residues included. Germline-derived CDR1 and CDR2 are MDHEN and SYDVKM. The CDR3 protein is CASSLVMGSTEQETQYF.

This chain links TRBV6-5 with TRBJ1-2; the D gene is possibly TRBD1 (5 bases). The CDR3 consists of 13 residues. Germline V gene data show CDR1 as MNHEY and CDR2 as SVGAGI. V dropped 2 bases and J dropped 10 bases, with 14 bases sitting between them. This CDR3 is CASSYGRGDDYTF. The CDR3 DNA is TGTGCCAGCAGTTACGGACGGGGGGATGACTACACCTTC.

The chain joins TRBV10-1 to TRBJ2-5, with 8 positions matching TRBD2. The V gene's germline CDR1 is WNHNN and CDR2 SYGVQD (reference sequence). The ends lost 0 bases at V and 2 bases at J; junction bases unmatched: 5. CDR3 length equals 16 residues. CDR3 in DNA: TGCGCCAGCAGTGAGTCGACGGGAGGGCAGCAAGAGACCCAGTACTTC. The encoded protein is CASSESTGGQQETQYF.

Worth noting for this clone: Other DNA sequences in the same sample also yield this CDR3. This chain uses TRBV6-5 with TRBJ2-7; 13 bases fit TRBD2. Trimming took 6 bases from V and 0 from J; bases not matched to a gene: 2. CDR1 and CDR2 from the germline V gene are MNHEY and SVGAGI. This CDR3 contains 15 residues. CDR3 residues: CASRGTSGTSYEQYF. For the CDR3, the DNA is TGTGCCAGCAGAGGGACTAGCGGGACCTCCTACGAGCAGTACTTC.

As to this clone: Other DNA sequences from this sample encode an identical CDR3 as well. The rearrangement links TRBV5-1 to TRBJ1-1; maybe TRBD1 (6 bases). The CDR3 covers 11 residues. The V end lost 4 bases, the J end lost 7 bases, and 8 bases lay between the germline ends. Germline V gene data show CDR1 as SGHRS and CDR2 as YFSETQ. The CDR3 DNA follows: TGCGCCAGCAGCCTGGACAGTGAAGCTTTCTTT. It is translated as CASSLDSEAFF. The complete variable domain, with remaining parts taken from reference TRBV5-1 and TRBJ1-1, reads KAGVTQTPRYLIKTRGQQVTLSCSPISGHRSVSWYQQTPGQGLQFLFEYFSETQRNKGNFPGRFSGRQFSNSRSEMNVSTLELGDSALYLCASSLDSEAFFGQGTRLTVV.

The rearrangement uses TRBV5-1 and TRBJ1-2; tentatively, D is TRBD1 (5 bases). The CDR3 consists of 12 residues. From germline, CDR1 is SGHRS and CDR2 YFSETQ. V lost 6 bases and J 1 base, leaving 7 bases between the germline ends. The DNA for the CDR3 is TGCGCCAGCACGGGGGTTAACTATGGCTACACCTTC. Amino acid sequence: CASTGVNYGYTF.

The V call is TRBV19, the J call TRBJ1-6, with 8 nucleotides matching TRBD1. The CDR3 has 16 residues. The V and J ends lost 3 bases and 6 bases, in that order; junction bases with no gene match: 7. Germline-derived CDR1 and CDR2 are LNHDA and SQIVND (reference sequence). The CDR3 DNA is TGTGCCAGTAGTATCAATCACAGGGGGAGTAATTCACCCCTCCACTTT. Its protein is CASSINHRGSNSPLHF.